This TCR beta chain was retrieved from a study of OX40 agonist ivuxolimab in advanced cancers. Turning to the overall study: The costimulatory receptor OX40 (CD134) was targeted by ivuxolimab, a fully human IgG2 agonistic monoclonal antibody. Intravenous ivuxolimab was administered to patients every 2 weeks at six dose levels: 0.01, 0.1, 0.3, 1.5, 3 and 10 mg/kg. Among the 52 dose-escalation patients, about 20 had hepatocellular carcinoma, approximately 15 melanoma, 9 renal cell carcinoma and 9 head and neck cancer. In the dose-escalation cohort, approximately 80% of patients were male, and the mean age was roughly 60 years with a range of roughly 23 to 79. Patients were allowed to have had prior anti-PD-1, anti-PD-L1 or anti-CTLA-4 therapy, and more than 35% of the dose-escalation patients had been treated with checkpoint inhibitors. Partial responses occurred in three dose-escalation patients, of whom one had hepatocellular carcinoma and two had cutaneous melanoma. The purpose of peripheral TCRbeta sequencing was to test whether ivuxolimab changed TCR sequence diversity and led to clonal T-cell expansion. The paper describes the monotherapy dose-escalation part (N of about 47 patients) of the phase I trial of ivuxolimab.

Points on this clone: Its cognate antigen has yet to be identified. Base quality data are lacking; no much larger clone is found one base away.

Genomic DNA was isolated from the sorted cells so that the TCRbeta CDR3 region could be sequenced. The immunoSEQ Assay was used to sequence the TCRbeta CDR3 regions. The table comes from immuneACCESS by way of TCRdb, which keeps in-frame sequences with V and J called. Part of the clones is missing from these tables; in studies checked, under half for an unresolved V gene and the rest for unknown reasons. The sample table lists roughly 40,000 clones, around 91% of them with a count of one. Clones ranked in the top ten supply approximately 5% of the sample. Beyond this particular receptor, the publication reports: In the 0.1-3.0 mg/kg groups, partial responders were among the patients with the lowest normalized peripheral clonal expansion, particularly in CD8+ T cells. The antigen specificity of the peripheral T cells that underwent clonal expansion was not determined. After ivuxolimab, more expanded clones were found on average in CD8+ T cells than in CD4+ T cells. Low levels of normalized T-cell clonal expansion were also shown by some nonresponding patients. At doses of 0.1 to 3.0 mg/kg, clonal expansion of both CD4+ and CD8+ T cells in blood was seen between baseline and week 6.

Patients with autoimmune disease history or receiving systemic immunosuppression were excluded from the trial. Peripheral blood for TCR sequencing was drawn from every dose cohort at baseline, at cycle 4 day 1 and at cycle 7 day 1. Samples came from an open-label, multicenter, first-in-human phase I dose-escalation trial of ivuxolimab. Adults with locally advanced or metastatic head and neck squamous cell, hepatocellular, melanoma or renal cell carcinoma were enrolled in the trial. CD4+ and CD8+ T cells were sorted separately from peripheral blood before TCR sequencing. This clonotype was obtained from an adult with an advanced solid tumor such as melanoma, head and neck, liver or kidney cancer. Sample: CD4+ or CD8+ T cells sorted from blood, taken in a trial of the OX40 agonist ivuxolimab.

The DNA reads as follows: TGTGCCTGGAGCGGCCCCGGGACAGGGGGAACCTACGAGCAGTACTTC. This gives the protein CAWSGPGTGGTYEQYF. Recombination linked TRBV30 to TRBJ2-7, and 11 bases in between align with TRBD1. From the germline V gene (reference sequence), CDR1 is GTSNPN and CDR2 is SVGIG. There are 16 amino acids in the CDR3, from cysteine to phenylalanine inclusive. The retained sequence is limited to the CDR3, 48 bases, with the frame set at the first base. The V end gives up 3 bases and the J end 2 bases, leaving 9 bases in the junction not matched to a gene.